Presented here are 22 T cell receptor beta chains from one specimen sequenced in a study of cytomegalovirus exposure and HLA in healthy donors. The PCR contained 60 Vbeta and 13 Jbeta primers. The protocol was immunoSEQ multiplex PCR, while the TCRdb copy is restricted to in-frame clones and leaves out a portion. The sample lists about 210,000 clones, approximately 80% occurring once. What was sequenced was PBMCs. The receptors here all came from a man in his forties in good health and CMV-seropositive.

This chain uses TRBV28 with TRBJ2-6; D perhaps matches TRBD2 (6 bases). Trimming stripped 7 bases from V and 3 bases from J, with 19 bases between. CDR1 is MDHEN and CDR2 is SYDVKM in the germline V gene. The CDR3 totals 17 residues. Here the CDR3 reads CASMDLEGRYGANVLTF. Here the CDR3 DNA reads TGTGCCAGCATGGACTTAGAGGGGAGGTATGGGGCCAACGTCCTGACTTTC.

This clone came up once. The chain has TRBV29-1 and TRBJ2-5; TRBD1 agrees at 9 bases. The V and J ends lost 7 bases and 2 bases, in that order; junction bases with no gene match: 11. Germline CDR1 and CDR2: SQVTM and ANQGSEA. The CDR3 contains 15 residues. This chain's CDR3 is CSARPGTGSQETQYF. For the CDR3, the DNA is TGCAGCGCCCGTCCCGGGACAGGGAGTCAAGAGACCCAGTACTTC.

The rearrangement links TRBV10-3 to TRBJ1-1; unclear D gene. The CDR3 loop spans 14 amino acids. CDR1 and CDR2 from the germline V gene are ENHRY and SYGVKD. V was pared by 3 bases and J by 8 bases, with 16 bases between. The CDR3 DNA reads TGTGCCATCAGTGATCTTTCTACGCGGAGCGAAGCTTTCTTT. Translated: CAISDLSTRSEAFF.

The V gene is TRBV18, the J gene TRBJ2-1, with a possible D match to TRBD1 (6 bases). From germline, CDR1 is KGHSH and CDR2 LQKENI. Trimming took 4 bases from V and 4 from J, leaving 8 bases between them. The CDR3 consists of 13 residues. The CDR3 DNA reads TGTGCCAGCTCACAGACAGGATACAATGAGCAGTTCTTC. Encoded protein: CASSQTGYNEQFF.

This clone has just a few counts. J is TRBJ1-4 and V is TRBV9, with 8 bases matching TRBD1. The CDR3 runs 15 residues. Germline V lookup: CDR1 SGDLS, CDR2 YYNGEE. Germline trimming cut 5 bases from V and 7 bases from J; bases unmatched to any gene: 10. CDR3 amino acids: CASSSTTGAGEKLFF. In DNA form, the CDR3 reads TGTGCCAGCAGTTCAACGACAGGGGCGGGTGAAAAACTGTTTTTT.

This chain's CDR3 is CASSPPPSGRASEQFF. The CDR3 DNA sequence: TGTGCCAGCAGTCCACCTCCTAGCGGGAGGGCCAGTGAGCAGTTCTTC. The chain has TRBV28 and TRBJ2-1, with 12 bases fitting TRBD2. The trim removed 5 bases at V and 9 bases at J, leaving 11 bases unmatched. CDR1 and CDR2 (germline): MDHEN, SYDVKM. CDR3 length: 16 residues. The whole variable domain, filled in from reference TRBV28 and TRBJ2-1, reads DVKVTQSSRYLVKRTGEKVFLECVQDMDHENMFWYRQDPGLGLRLIYFSYDVKMKEKGDIPEGYSVSREKKERFSLILESASTNQTSMYLCASSPPPSGRASEQFFGPGTRLTVL.

The chain joins TRBV7-8 to TRBJ1-2; 7 positions agree with TRBD1. The CDR3 runs to 14 residues. Germline loops: CDR1 SGHVS, CDR2 FQNEAQ. V gave up 5 bases and J gave up 0 bases; unmatched junction bases: 3. The CDR3 here is CASSTGTANYGYTF. The CDR3 coding sequence is TGTGCCAGCAGCACCGGGACAGCTAACTATGGCTACACCTTC.

The gene calls are TRBV10-3 and TRBJ2-1, with D unclear. This CDR3 is 11 amino acids long. In germline, CDR1 is ENHRY, CDR2 SYGVKD. Trimming shortened V by 0 bases and J by 9 bases, and 3 bases separated the two germline ends. CDR3 in amino acids: CAISESREQFF. The DNA for the CDR3 is TGTGCCATCAGTGAGTCTCGTGAGCAGTTCTTC.

The chain links TRBV7-9 to TRBJ2-3; 7 bases line up with TRBD2. Unmatched junction bases numbered 8, after V lost 5 bases and J lost 0 bases. This CDR3 is 16 amino acids long. Germline V gene lookup returns CDR1 SEHNR and CDR2 FQNEAQ (reference sequence). Here the CDR3 DNA reads TGTGCCAGCAGCACCTCTAGCGGACTTAGCACAGATACGCAGTATTTT. Its protein product is CASSTSSGLSTDTQYF.

The V gene is TRBV2, the J gene TRBJ2-7; 9 bases agree with TRBD1. After removal of 4 bases from V and 3 bases from J, the junction contained 4 bases not matched to a gene. Looked up from germline, CDR1 is SNHLY and CDR2 is FYNNEI. CDR3 length: 14 residues. CDR3 protein: CASSVQGAIYEQYF. The CDR3 bases are TGTGCCAGCAGTGTACAGGGGGCGATCTACGAGCAGTACTTC.

CDR3: CASSMPGRNEQYF. The CDR3 DNA follows: TGTGCCAGTAGTATGCCAGGGCGAAACGAGCAGTACTTC. The gene calls are TRBV19 and TRBJ2-7, with D possibly matching TRBD1 (5 bases). In germline, CDR1 is LNHDA, CDR2 SQIVND (reference sequence). The length of the CDR3 is 13 residues. Trimming took off 3 bases at V and 5 bases at J, with 11 bases between the two ends. The full variable domain, in which reference TRBV19 and TRBJ2-7 provide the parts outside the CDR3, is DGGITQSPKYLFRKEGQNVTLSCEQNLNHDAMYWYRQDPGQGLRLIYYSQIVNDFQKGDIAEGYSVSREKKESFPLTVTSAQKNPTAFYLCASSMPGRNEQYFGPGTRLTVT.

The chain employs TRBV5-4 and TRBJ2-3; TRBD2 might be the D (6 bases). V lost 2 bases and J 2 bases, leaving 15 bases between the germline ends. The CDR3 is 16 residues long. CDR1 and CDR2 (germline): SGHNT, YYREEE (reference sequence). The CDR3 coding sequence is TGTGCCAGCAGCTTAGTGGGACTTCCCACCACAGATACGCAGTATTTT. Its translation: CASSLVGLPTTDTQYF. The full variable domain, its missing parts supplied by reference TRBV5-4 and TRBJ2-3, is ETGVTQSPTHLIKTRGQQVTLRCSSQSGHNTVSWYQQALGQGPQFIFQYYREEENGRGNFPPRFSGLQFPNYSSELNVNALELDDSALYLCASSLVGLPTTDTQYFGPGTRLTVL.

V and J are TRBV18 and TRBJ1-3; 7 nucleotides line up with TRBD1. Looked up from germline, CDR1 is KGHSH and CDR2 is LQKENI. With 3 bases clipped from V and 6 bases from J, the junction kept 14 bases outside the gene matches. The CDR3 has 17 amino acids. The CDR3, as DNA: TGTGCCAGCTCACCCCTAGCCTCTGGACAGGAGTTAAACACCATATATTTT. Translated: CASSPLASGQELNTIYF.

CDR3 bases: TGTGCCAGCTCACCTCTCAGGTTGAACACTGAAGCTTTCTTT. Translation gives CASSPLRLNTEAFF. The V gene is TRBV18, the J gene TRBJ1-1; no reliable D call. The CDR3 consists of 14 residues. CDR1 KGHSH and CDR2 LQKENI come from the germline V gene. V lost 3 bases and J 0 bases, leaving 8 bases between the germline ends.

The chain is built from TRBV19 and TRBJ1-2; 7 bases are a match to TRBD1. The CDR3 spans 15 residues. CDR1 and CDR2 from the germline V gene are LNHDA and SQIVND (reference sequence). Unmatched junction bases numbered 9, after V lost 6 bases and J lost 2 bases. The CDR3 DNA reads as TGTGCCAGTAGCGACACTCCGGGACAGAACTATGGCTACACCTTC. Translation: CASSDTPGQNYGYTF. The complete variable domain, with remaining parts taken from reference TRBV19 and TRBJ1-2, reads DGGITQSPKYLFRKEGQNVTLSCEQNLNHDAMYWYRQDPGQGLRLIYYSQIVNDFQKGDIAEGYSVSREKKESFPLTVTSAQKNPTAFYLCASSDTPGQNYGYTFGSGTRLTVV.

The chain recombines TRBV5-4 with TRBJ2-1; unclear D gene. The CDR3 sequence is 15 residues long. Between the trimmed V and J ends, which lost 0 bases and 7 bases, there was a span of 14 bases. CDR1 is SGHNT and CDR2 is YYREEE in the germline V gene (reference sequence). CDR3 sequence (DNA): TGTGCCAGCAGCTTGGGGCTGGCCCCCGGGAATGAGCAGTTCTTC. This translates into CASSLGLAPGNEQFF.

The V call is TRBV5-4, the J call TRBJ2-3; 7 bases map to TRBD2. The germline V gene has CDR1 SGHNT and CDR2 YYREEE (reference sequence). The CDR3 consists of 13 residues. The V and J ends lost 0 bases and 14 bases, in that order; junction bases with no gene match: 9. CDR3 amino acids: CASSLDPAGIGYF. The CDR3, as DNA: TGTGCCAGCAGCTTGGACCCAGCGGGAATCGGGTATTTT.

This clone showed up just once. The V call is TRBV6-5, the J call TRBJ2-7; 10 bases align to TRBD2. Germline CDR1 reads MNHEY; CDR2 reads SVGAGI. J was trimmed by 2 bases and V by 5 bases; bases with no gene match: 0. This CDR3 comprises 13 residues. CDR3 amino acids: CASSSGRAYEQYF. The CDR3 nucleotides read TGTGCCAGCAGTAGCGGGAGGGCCTACGAGCAGTACTTC.

This clone was counted between two and nine times. The chain is built from TRBV15 and TRBJ2-7, with D perhaps TRBD2 (5 bases). Germline loops: CDR1 LNHNV, CDR2 YYDKDF (reference sequence). V was trimmed by 0 bases and J by 2 bases, leaving 8 bases between them. The CDR3 consists of 14 residues. CDR3 coding DNA: TGTGCCACCAGCAGAGAAGCCGGGACCTACGAGCAGTACTTC. Protein product: CATSREAGTYEQYF.

The rearrangement uses TRBV5-4 and TRBJ1-5; TRBD1 might be the D (5 bases). Per the germline V gene, CDR1 is SGHNT and CDR2 is YYREEE (reference sequence). There are 14 residues in the CDR3. V gave up 4 bases and J gave up 3 bases, with 11 bases separating them. DNA for the CDR3: TGTGCCAGCAGCACTTCGGACAACAATCAGCCCCAGCATTTT. Its protein is CASSTSDNNQPQHF. The full variable domain, rest sourced from reference TRBV5-4 and TRBJ1-5, is ETGVTQSPTHLIKTRGQQVTLRCSSQSGHNTVSWYQQALGQGPQFIFQYYREEENGRGNFPPRFSGLQFPNYSSELNVNALELDDSALYLCASSTSDNNQPQHFGDGTRLSIL.

This clone was picked up a small number of times. The rearrangement uses TRBV18 and TRBJ1-2; D possibly corresponds to TRBD1 (5 bases). The V end was cut by 2 bases, the J end by 4 bases, with 17 bases between. The CDR3 totals 16 residues. CDR1 and CDR2 from the germline V gene are KGHSH and LQKENI. The CDR3 spells CASSPNVGREGYGYTF. The CDR3 DNA is TGTGCCAGCTCACCAAACGTCGGCAGGGAAGGCTATGGCTACACCTTC.

This chain's CDR3 is CASSRPGQVSYEQYF. In DNA, the CDR3 is TGTGCCAGCAGCCGTCCGGGACAGGTCTCCTACGAGCAGTACTTC. The gene calls are TRBV5-6 and TRBJ2-7, with TRBD1 identical over 8 bases. There are 15 residues in the CDR3. The junction had 6 bases not matched to a gene; V was cut back by 4 bases and J by 0 bases. Germline V gene data show CDR1 as SGHDT and CDR2 as YYEEEE.